The 6 T cell receptor beta chains presented below share a single source sample, sequenced in a study of cytomegalovirus exposure and HLA in healthy donors. Both 60 Vbeta primers and 13 Jbeta primers went into the PCR. Sequencing was performed with immunoSEQ multiplex PCR; in TCRdb, only in-frame clones are kept and a portion is missing. The sample shows about 160,000 clones, 70% to 80% of them seen only once. Sequencing was performed on PBMCs. The receptor source for this set is a man aged 45-60 years in good health and CMV-seropositive.

The table lists this clone with a count of one. The chain couples TRBV28 to TRBJ1-6; possible D gene TRBD1, 6 bases. Trimming pared 1 base from V and 0 bases from J, leaving 19 bases between. CDR1 and CDR2 (germline): MDHEN, SYDVKM. There are 20 residues in the CDR3. The CDR3 reads CASSLYSGARFSSYNSPLHF. CDR3 coding DNA: TGTGCCAGCAGTTTATATTCAGGGGCACGCTTTAGCTCCTATAATTCACCCCTCCACTTT.

The chain carries TRBV18 and TRBJ2-3, with D uncertain. The CDR3 has 13 residues. From germline, CDR1 is KGHSH and CDR2 LQKENI. The V end lost 2 bases, the J end lost 1 base, and 4 bases lay between the germline ends. CDR3: CASSPIGTDTQYF. CDR3 coding DNA: TGTGCCAGCTCACCAATCGGCACAGATACGCAGTATTTT. The full variable domain, completed using reference TRBV18 and TRBJ2-3, is NAGVMQNPRHLVRRRGQEARLRCSPMKGHSHVYWYRQLPEEGLKFMVYLQKENIIDESGMPKERFSAEFPKEGPSILRIQQVVRGDSAAYFCASSPIGTDTQYFGPGTRLTVL.

The chain carries TRBV2 and TRBJ2-2, with 10 bases identical to TRBD1. The CDR3 runs to 16 residues. The J segment lost 7 bases and the V segment lost 1 base, leaving 6 bases of the junction unmatched. Germline values: CDR1 SNHLY, CDR2 FYNNEI. The CDR3 DNA is TGTGCCAGCAGTGAAGAGGGACAGGGGTCAGGCGGGGAGCTGTTTTTT. Translated: CASSEEGQGSGGELFF.

This rearrangement joins TRBV15 to TRBJ2-3, with 7 bases matching TRBD2. Trimming at V came to 0 bases and at J to 6 bases, leaving 6 bases not matched to a gene. Germline CDR1 reads LNHNV; CDR2 reads YYDKDF (reference sequence). The CDR3 extends over 15 amino acids. The CDR3 region has the DNA TGTGCCACCAGCAGAGATCCGGGGGAGGGGGATACGCAGTATTTT. Residues: CATSRDPGEGDTQYF.

This clone was recorded only once. The CDR3 loop is CASSEGNRNTIYF. CDR3 DNA: TGCGCCAGCAGCGAGGGCAATAGAAACACCATATATTTT. The chain is built from TRBV5-1 and TRBJ1-3, with D hard to call. The CDR3 length is 13 residues. Germline values: CDR1 SGHRS, CDR2 YFSETQ. With 4 bases removed from V and 5 bases from J, the gap between germline ends came to 10 bases. Supplemented by reference TRBV5-1 and TRBJ1-3, the full variable domain reads KAGVTQTPRYLIKTRGQQVTLSCSPISGHRSVSWYQQTPGQGLQFLFEYFSETQRNKGNFPGRFSGRQFSNSRSEMNVSTLELGDSALYLCASSEGNRNTIYFGEGSWLTVV.

The rearrangement joins TRBV5-1 to TRBJ1-2, with 8 positions matching TRBD1. CDR1 SGHRS and CDR2 YFSETQ come from the germline V gene. J was trimmed by 6 bases and V by 4 bases; bases with no gene match: 2. The CDR3 consists of 12 residues. This CDR3 reads CASSEQGDGYTF. The CDR3 DNA reads TGCGCCAGCAGCGAACAGGGGGATGGCTACACCTTC.